The clone carrying this T cell receptor (beta chain) was counted only a few times. These data belong to a study of T cells in Graves' hyperthyroidism and ophthalmopathy. TCR beta CDR3 sequences were amplified from RNA transcripts. Initially, a first-round RT-PCR of the TCR CDR3 employed the HTBI primer set. TCRdb reprocessed the multiplex PCR reads via MiXCR and lists one record per CDR3 protein. Seen here are about 560,000 distinct CDR3 sequences, 16% observed once, and the top ten hold about 20%. The TCR sequence derives from a woman aged 18-29 years with Graves' hyperthyroidism. Sample: blood.

The CDR3 loop is CASSPNYKGNSPLHF. CDR3 nucleotide sequence: TGTGCCAGCTCACCCAATTATAAGGGCAATTCACCCCTCCACTTT. The chain joins TRBV18 to TRBJ1-6, with no clear D. CDR3 length equals 15 residues. CDR1 and CDR2 from the germline V gene are KGHSH and LQKENI. The V end was cut by 3 bases, the J end by 7 bases, with 13 bases between.